This entry describes one TCR beta chain. The protocol was immunoSEQ multiplex PCR, while the TCRdb copy is restricted to in-frame clones and leaves out a portion. In the table there are around 70,000 clones, about four fifths of which are singletons. Germline CDR1 reads SGHVS; CDR2 reads FQNEAQ. V shed 6 bases and J shed 5 bases, with 4 bases lying between them. This CDR3 spans 11 amino acids. The data derive from a study of OX40 agonist ivuxolimab in advanced cancers. This TCR derives from an adult with an advanced solid tumor such as melanoma, head and neck, liver or kidney cancer. The sequencing used CD4+ or CD8+ T cells sorted from blood, collected in a trial of the OX40 agonist ivuxolimab. The rearrangement joins TRBV7-8 to TRBJ2-2; D not certain. The CDR3 DNA reads TGTGCCAGCAGTTTAACCGGGGAGCTGTTTTTT. This gives the protein CASSLTGELFF.